This entry lists 18 T cell receptor beta chains sequenced from one sample in a study of PD-L1 blockade in urothelial cancer. The data were produced by immunoSEQ multiplex PCR, yet TCRdb's version contains in-frame clones alone and is incomplete. This table has about 74,000 clones, under 90% appearing once. Source: PBMCs, taken around atezolizumab (anti-PD-L1) treatment. These receptors were obtained from a man aged 65 to 85 with urothelial cancer.

This clone was detected only a few times. The V call is TRBV7-3, the J call TRBJ1-1, with a weak D call TRBD1 (6 bases). Germline values: CDR1 SGHTA, CDR2 FQGTGA. Trimming left V 4 bases short and J 4 bases short, with 10 bases between. The CDR3 length is 13 residues. The CDR3 spells CASSSQGSTEAFF. DNA of the CDR3: TGTGCCAGCAGCTCACAGGGATCCACTGAAGCTTTCTTT.

The chain couples TRBV19 to TRBJ2-3; TRBD1 matches 9 bases. CDR1 and CDR2 from the germline V gene are LNHDA and SQIVND (reference sequence). This CDR3 region has 12 residues. V was clipped by 6 bases and J by 5 bases; unmatched bases: 0. The CDR3 DNA follows: TGTGCCAGTAGGACAGGGGGAGATACGCAGTATTTT. Protein sequence: CASRTGGDTQYF.

In its sample, this clone was seen once. The gene calls are TRBV7-3 and TRBJ2-3; 10 nucleotides match TRBD2. This CDR3 comprises 17 residues. Per germline, CDR1 SGHTA and CDR2 FQGTGA. V was clipped by 5 bases and J by 6 bases; unmatched bases: 14. The CDR3 bases are TGTGCCAGCAGCCTACAGAGCGGGAGGGCCCTCGGCGATACGCAGTATTTT. This encodes CASSLQSGRALGDTQYF.

The chain employs TRBV5-4 and TRBJ2-1; tentative D call: TRBD1 (6 bases). Trimming took 6 bases from V and 10 from J, leaving 14 bases between them. CDR1 and CDR2 from the germline V gene are SGHNT and YYREEE (reference sequence). The CDR3 covers 12 residues. The DNA for the CDR3 is TGTGCCAGCACCGAACAGGGCGGGGAGCAGTTCTTC. Translation: CASTEQGGEQFF.

The chain links TRBV28 to TRBJ2-7; possibly TRBD1 for D (5 bases). Germline CDR1 and CDR2: MDHEN and SYDVKM. V lost 6 bases, J lost 7 bases, and 10 bases lay in between. This CDR3 is 11 amino acids long. Here the CDR3 DNA reads TGTGCCAGCAGCCCACACAGGGAGCAGTACTTC. As protein: CASSPHREQYF.

This clone was found once. The chain recombines TRBV7-9 with TRBJ1-2; D is ambiguous. This CDR3 has 18 amino acids. Germline V gene sequence: CDR1 SEHNR, CDR2 FQNEAQ (reference sequence). Trimming stripped 1 base from V and 2 bases from J, with 20 bases between. The chain's CDR3 is CASSLGNSRPDINYGYTF. The CDR3 DNA sequence: TGTGCCAGCAGCTTAGGCAACTCCCGACCCGACATCAACTATGGCTACACCTTC.

The genes are TRBV5-1 and TRBJ2-1; 10 bases are shared with TRBD2. V gave up 0 bases and J gave up 8 bases; unmatched junction bases: 2. The CDR3 extends over 14 amino acids. The germline gives CDR1 SGHRS, CDR2 YFSETQ. The CDR3 protein is CASSLGLAGYEQFF. CDR3 DNA sequence: TGCGCCAGCAGCTTGGGACTAGCGGGTTATGAGCAGTTCTTC. The entire variable domain, with the rest obtained from reference TRBV5-1 and TRBJ2-1, is as follows: KAGVTQTPRYLIKTRGQQVTLSCSPISGHRSVSWYQQTPGQGLQFLFEYFSETQRNKGNFPGRFSGRQFSNSRSEMNVSTLELGDSALYLCASSLGLAGYEQFFGPGTRLTVL.

This chain joins TRBV2 and TRBJ1-1, with D tentatively TRBD1 (6 bases). Trimming shortened V by 5 bases and J by 3 bases, and 10 bases separated the two germline ends. The CDR3 runs to 13 residues. Per the germline V gene, CDR1 is SNHLY and CDR2 is FYNNEI. The CDR3, as DNA: TGTGCCAGCAGTTACAGGGTAGACACTGAAGCTTTCTTT. Protein: CASSYRVDTEAFF.

V is TRBV11-2 and J is TRBJ2-5; the match to TRBD1 covers 7 bases. The CDR3 covers 16 residues. The germline V gene has CDR1 SGHAT and CDR2 FQNNGV. With 1 base clipped from V and 1 base from J, the junction kept 6 bases outside the gene matches. CDR3 nucleotide sequence: TGTGCCAGCAGCTTAGCAGCAGGGGGATCCCAAGAGACCCAGTACTTC. Its translation is CASSLAAGGSQETQYF.

The gene calls are TRBV11-3 and TRBJ2-2; 8 bases align to TRBD1. The CDR3 length is 16 residues. Trimming removed 5 bases from V and 0 bases from J; junction bases left unmatched: 5. Germline V gene data show CDR1 as SGHNT and CDR2 as YENEEA. The CDR3 DNA reads as TGTGCCAGCAGCCGGGACAGGCACACGAACACCGGGGAGCTGTTTTTT. Amino acids: CASSRDRHTNTGELFF.

The chain joins TRBV7-9 to TRBJ2-1, with 13 bases aligning to TRBD2. Germline V gene sequence: CDR1 SEHNR, CDR2 FQNEAQ (reference sequence). V shed 5 bases and J 8 bases; nucleotides not matched to a gene: 15. CDR3 length equals 18 residues. DNA for the CDR3: TGTGCCAGCAGCGCCCGATCCGGGACTAGCGGGGCGGGCGATGAGCAGTTCTTC. As protein: CASSARSGTSGAGDEQFF.

The chain joins TRBV23-1 to TRBJ1-1; a weak D match, TRBD1 (5 bases). TRBV23-1 is recorded as an ORF, its role being uncertain. Trimming pared 4 bases from V and 4 bases from J, leaving 19 bases between. The CDR3 is made up of 16 amino acids. The DNA for the CDR3 is TGCGCCAGCAGTCTTTCAGTATGGATTAGGGGCACTGAAGCTTTCTTT. It encodes CASSLSVWIRGTEAFF.

The genes are TRBV28 and TRBJ2-5; 10 bases match TRBD1. Germline V gene sequence: CDR1 MDHEN, CDR2 SYDVKM. V was clipped by 3 bases and J by 4 bases; unmatched bases: 5. The CDR3 extends over 15 amino acids. CDR3 protein: CASSFLGQGRETQYF. CDR3 DNA: TGTGCCAGCAGTTTTTTGGGACAGGGGCGAGAGACCCAGTACTTC.

The chain employs TRBV5-1 and TRBJ2-7; 8 bases align to TRBD2. Losses at the gene ends were 0 bases for V and 1 base for J; bases not matched to a gene: 6. The V gene's germline CDR1 is SGHRS and CDR2 YFSETQ. The CDR3 totals 16 residues. CDR3 nucleotide sequence: TGCGCCAGCAGCTTGGGGGGCGGGAGGACGTCCTACGAGCAGTACTTC. Translating gives CASSLGGGRTSYEQYF.

V usage is TRBV28 and J usage is TRBJ2-1, with 9 bases identical to TRBD2. CDR3 size: 17 residues. Unmatched junction bases numbered 8, after V lost 3 bases and J lost 2 bases. Germline CDR1 and CDR2: MDHEN and SYDVKM. The CDR3 region has the DNA TGTGCCAGCAGTTTCAGAAAGGCGGGAGGGCCCTACAATGAGCAGTTCTTC. This translates into CASSFRKAGGPYNEQFF.

The chain recombines TRBV10-3 with TRBJ1-5; tentative D call: TRBD1 (5 bases). The CDR3 covers 14 residues. The ends were cut back, 4 bases at V and 1 base at J, with 8 bases in the middle. Germline V CDR1 and CDR2: ENHRY, SYGVKD. The CDR3 coding sequence is TGTGCCATCAGTGGTGGGGGGAGCAATCAGCCCCAGCATTTT. Encoded protein: CAISGGGSNQPQHF.

This clone was picked up a small number of times. The chain joins TRBV12-5 to TRBJ1-1, with D tentatively TRBD1 (5 bases). Germline assignment: CDR1 LGHNT and CDR2 FRNRAP. The germline V and J ends were trimmed by 4 bases and 1 base, with 7 bases remaining between them. The CDR3 length is 13 residues. The CDR3 region is CASGWGTNTEAFF. CDR3 DNA: TGTGCTAGTGGTTGGGGCACGAACACTGAAGCTTTCTTT.

The rearrangement uses TRBV27 and TRBJ2-7, with 8 bases lining up with TRBD2. Germline lookup yields CDR1 MNHEY and CDR2 SMNVEV (reference sequence). The CDR3 extends over 15 amino acids. The V segment lost 3 bases and the J segment 2 bases; nucleotides outside the gene matches: 6. CDR3 DNA: TGTGCCAGCAGTTTCGGAGCGGGGGTAACCTACGAGCAGTACTTC. Translating it yields CASSFGAGVTYEQYF.